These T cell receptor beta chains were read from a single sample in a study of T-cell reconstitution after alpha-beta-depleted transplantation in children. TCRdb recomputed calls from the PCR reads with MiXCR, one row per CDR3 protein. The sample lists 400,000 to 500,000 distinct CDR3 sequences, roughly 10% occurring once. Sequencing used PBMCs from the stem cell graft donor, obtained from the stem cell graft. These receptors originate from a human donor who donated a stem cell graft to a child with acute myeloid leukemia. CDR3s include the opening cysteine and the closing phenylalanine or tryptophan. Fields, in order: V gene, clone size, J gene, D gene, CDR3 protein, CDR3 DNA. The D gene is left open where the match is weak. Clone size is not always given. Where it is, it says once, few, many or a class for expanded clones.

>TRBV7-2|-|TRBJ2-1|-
CASSLQGIEQFF
TGTGCCAGCAGCCTACAGGGAATTGAGCAGTTCTTC
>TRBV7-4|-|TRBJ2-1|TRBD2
CASSSGLGAPPFEFF
TGTGCCAGCAGCTCGGGACTAGGAGCTCCCCCTTTTGAGTTCTTC
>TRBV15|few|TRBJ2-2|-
CATSRDSSRPTGELFF
TGTGCCACCAGCAGAGATTCTAGCCGTCCCACCGGGGAGCTGTTTTTT
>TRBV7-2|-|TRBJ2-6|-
CASSSGLTGANVLTF
TGTGCCAGCAGCTCAGGGCTAACTGGGGCCAACGTCCTGACTTTC
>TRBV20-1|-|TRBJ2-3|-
CSAKAISTDTQYF
TGCAGTGCAAAGGCGATCAGCACAGATACGCAGTATTTT
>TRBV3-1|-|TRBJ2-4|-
CASSLAGEAKNIQYF
TGTGCCAGCAGCTTAGCAGGGGAAGCCAAAAACATTCAGTACTTC
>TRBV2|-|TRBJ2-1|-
CASSGLESSYNEQFF
TGTGCCAGCAGTGGACTAGAGAGCTCCTACAATGAGCAGTTCTTC
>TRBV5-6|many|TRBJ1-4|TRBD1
CASSRQGVGEKLFF
TGTGCCAGCAGCCGACAGGGAGTAGGTGAAAAACTGTTTTTT
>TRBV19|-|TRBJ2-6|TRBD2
CASRVAGDPGANVLTF
TGTGCAAGTAGGGTAGCGGGAGATCCTGGGGCCAACGTCCTGACTTTC
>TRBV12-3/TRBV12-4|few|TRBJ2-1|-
CASSFAAEPLNEQFF
TGTGCCAGCAGTTTCGCAGCGGAGCCCCTGAATGAGCAGTTCTTC
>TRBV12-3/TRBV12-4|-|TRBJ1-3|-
CASRKTTGNPGNTIYF
TGTGCCAGCAGAAAGACTACAGGGAATCCTGGAAACACCATATATTTT